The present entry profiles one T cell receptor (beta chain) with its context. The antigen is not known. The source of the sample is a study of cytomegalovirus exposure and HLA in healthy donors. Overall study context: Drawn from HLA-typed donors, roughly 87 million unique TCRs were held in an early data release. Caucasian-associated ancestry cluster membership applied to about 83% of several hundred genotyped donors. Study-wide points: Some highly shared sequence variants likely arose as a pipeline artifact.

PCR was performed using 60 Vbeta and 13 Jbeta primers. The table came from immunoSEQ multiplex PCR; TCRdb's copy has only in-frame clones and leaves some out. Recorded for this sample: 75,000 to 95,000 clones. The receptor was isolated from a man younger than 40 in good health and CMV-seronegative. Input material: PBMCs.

In DNA form, the CDR3 reads TGTGCCAGCAGTGGACACGTGAACACTGAAGCTTTCTTT. Translating gives CASSGHVNTEAFF. J is TRBJ1-1 and V is TRBV6-1; D not certain. This CDR3 comprises 13 residues. Trimming left V 4 bases short and J 0 bases short, with 6 bases between. Germline V CDR1 and CDR2: MNHNS, SASEGT.